This TCR beta chain was profiled in a study of blood T cell repertoires in COVID-19. The wider study: Nucleic acid was either cDNA or gDNA, and it came from T cells, B-cell-depleted T cells, or PBMCs.

Libraries were prepared by immunoSEQ multiplex PCR; TCRdb keeps only in-frame clonotypes and omits some of them. In the table there are some 110,000 clones, around 90% of which are singletons. Germline V gene data show CDR1 as DFQATT and CDR2 as SNEGSKA (reference sequence). The CDR3 totals 13 residues. The junction had 2 bases not matched to a gene; V was cut back by 3 bases and J by 5 bases. Sequences were obtained from peripheral blood. The genes are TRBV20-1 and TRBJ2-3; 10 bases map to TRBD2. The receptor was derived from a human donor in a cohort sampled during active COVID-19. Here the CDR3 reads CSASRLAGDTQYF. In DNA form, the CDR3 reads TGCAGTGCTAGTAGACTAGCGGGAGATACGCAGTATTTT.